This T cell receptor (beta chain) was captured by sequencing in a study of patients and donors after allogeneic stem cell transplantation. This clonotype was counted only a few times. A single record per CDR3 protein comes from TCRdb applying MiXCR to the RT-PCR reads. The sample shows over 150,000 distinct CDR3 sequences, roughly 40% of them seen only once. The CDR3 has 13 residues. Between the trimmed V and J ends, which lost 5 bases and 3 bases, there was a span of 7 bases. Germline lookup yields CDR1 SGHAT and CDR2 FQNNGV. Material for sequencing was blood, either unsorted or a sorted T cell fraction (not recorded which). This receptor was obtained from a human donor who was either an allogeneic HSCT recipient or a stem cell or donor lymphocyte infusion donor (not recorded which). It is not recorded whose cells these are; they may come from a transplant donor. This chain links TRBV11-2 with TRBJ2-2; D gene unclear. CDR3 in DNA: TGTGCCAGCAGCCGGGTCCACACCGGGGAGCTGTTTTTT. Its translation: CASSRVHTGELFF. The whole variable domain, remainder taken from reference TRBV11-2 and TRBJ2-2, is EAGVAQSPRYKIIEKRQSVAFWCNPISGHATLYWYQQILGQGPKLLIQFQNNGVVDDSQLPKDRFSAERLKGVDSTLKIQPAKLEDSAVYLCASSRVHTGELFFGEGSRLTVL.